This is a list of T cell receptor beta chains from one sample in a study of T cell changes during pregnancy in multiple sclerosis. Only in-frame clones appear in the TCRdb table, and some are missing; sequencing was by immunoSEQ multiplex PCR. The sample has just over 80,000 clones; 90% to 95% are singletons. The sample here was peripheral blood, taken in the second trimester of pregnancy. The receptors stem from a female donor with multiple sclerosis, enrolled in a pregnancy study. The CDR3 runs from the conserved cysteine through the conserved F or W. The D gene is left open where the match is weak. The size field is filled for only some rows; it gives once, few, many or a size class.

clone size	D gene	V gene	J gene	CDR3 protein	CDR3 DNA
-	TRBD1	TRBV29-1	TRBJ2-2	CSVAGTGGVTGELFF	TGCAGCGTCGCCGGGACAGGGGGCGTCACCGGGGAGCTGTTTTTT
-	TRBD1	TRBV4-1	TRBJ2-7	CASSHQGQLEQYF	TGCGCCAGCAGCCACCAGGGACAGTTGGAGCAGTACTTC
-	-	TRBV1	TRBJ1-5	CTSSGVDYHQPQHF	TGCACCAGCAGCGGGGTGGACTATCATCAGCCCCAGCATTTT
-	-	TRBV30	TRBJ1-3	CAADRLSGSGNTIYF	TGTGCCGCAGACAGGTTGTCCGGCTCTGGAAACACCATATATTTT
-	-	TRBV5-6	TRBJ2-3	CASSLVGAGTDTQYF	TGTGCCAGCAGCTTGGTAGGGGCCGGCACAGATACGCAGTATTTT
-	-	TRBV4-3	TRBJ2-3	CASSSRTVMDTQYF	TGCGCCAGCAGCTCCCGGACTGTAATGGATACGCAGTATTTT
-	TRBD2	TRBV2	TRBJ2-7	CASMNLRTSGRRYEQYF	TGTGCCAGCATGAACCTGAGGACTAGCGGGAGAAGGTACGAGCAGTACTTC
-	-	TRBV27	TRBJ2-3	CASSFGFKRTDTQYF	TGTGCCAGCAGTTTTGGTTTCAAGCGCACAGATACGCAGTATTTT
-	-	TRBV7-8	TRBJ2-1	CASSLERYRSYNEQFF	TGTGCCAGCAGCCTAGAGCGGTACCGCTCCTACAATGAGCAGTTCTTC
-	TRBD2	TRBV9	TRBJ2-5	CASSVGLRTSGRKQETQYF	TGTGCCAGCAGCGTAGGTCTACGGACTAGCGGGAGGAAACAAGAGACCCAGTACTTC
-	TRBD1	TRBV18	TRBJ1-2	CASSLTQGAGGYTF	TGTGCCAGCTCACTAACCCAGGGGGCCGGAGGCTACACCTTC
-	-	TRBV29-1	TRBJ2-3	CSVEGTHGQLASTDTQYF	TGCAGCGTTGAGGGGACTCACGGGCAGCTAGCTAGCACAGATACGCAGTATTTT
-	TRBD2	TRBV6-5	TRBJ2-7	CASSYLGLAGVTEQYF	TGTGCCAGCAGTTACCTCGGACTAGCGGGAGTTACGGAGCAGTACTTC
-	-	TRBV11-2	TRBJ1-1	CASSLARAGRNTEAFF	TGTGCCAGCAGCTTAGCCCGGGCTGGGAGGAACACTGAAGCTTTCTTT
-	-	TRBV4-1	TRBJ2-2	CASSQGPRGANTGELFF	TGCGCCAGCAGCCAGGGTCCTCGCGGGGCGAACACCGGGGAGCTGTTTTTT
-	-	TRBV7-2	TRBJ2-1	CASSPWQGSYNEQFF	TGTGCCAGCTCTCCTTGGCAGGGCTCCTACAATGAGCAGTTCTTC
-	TRBD1	TRBV11-2	TRBJ2-5	CASSFIPTGGGGETQYF	TGTGCCAGCAGCTTTATCCCGACAGGGGGCGGTGGAGAGACCCAGTACTTC
-	-	TRBV7-2	TRBJ1-1	CASSPYPHFWAFF	TGTGCCAGCAGCCCCTACCCCCACTTTTGGGCTTTCTTT
-	TRBD1	TRBV5-1	TRBJ1-3	CASSPNPTGLKNTIYF	TGCGCCAGCAGCCCAAATCCGACAGGGCTAAAAAACACCATATATTTT
-	TRBD2	TRBV25-1	TRBJ2-1	CASSPTAGLANEQFF	TGTGCCAGCAGTCCCACGGCGGGACTAGCCAATGAGCAGTTCTTC
-	-	TRBV5-4	TRBJ2-7	CASSRPDSEGLREQYF	TGTGCCAGCAGCCGCCCCGACAGCGAAGGCCTCCGCGAGCAGTACTTC
few	-	TRBV2	TRBJ1-5	CASSNKRLFGNQPQHF	TGTGCCAGCAGTAACAAGAGGTTGTTCGGCAATCAGCCCCAGCATTTT
-	TRBD1	TRBV6-1	TRBJ2-1	CASSGQGGYNEQFF	TGTGCCAGCAGTGGACAGGGGGGTTACAATGAGCAGTTCTTC